These 22 T cell receptor beta chains were sequenced from one sample in a study of T cells in Graves' hyperthyroidism and ophthalmopathy (dated by TCRdb to about 2019). The library was made by multiplex PCR. The listed sequencing device is Illumina HiSeq 2000. The TCR beta CDR3 regions were amplified from RNA transcripts. For the first round of RT-PCR on the TCR CDR3, the HTBI primer set was used together with the Qiagen OneStep RT-PCR kit. TCRdb cleaned the public reads at Q25 with fastp, built clones with MiXCR and kept in-frame beta chains. Entries that share a CDR3 protein sequence are merged under the most common genes and DNA. For this sample there are about 600,000 distinct CDR3 sequences; 12% to 15% appear just once. The ten largest clones take up 6.5% to 9% of the sample. Sequencing was done on a sample of blood. Every receptor here comes from a woman between 18 and 30 years old with Graves' ophthalmopathy.

The gene calls are TRBV24-1 and TRBJ2-2; D call uncertain. V was clipped by 0 bases and J by 3 bases, with 4 bases between them. This CDR3 is built from 14 residues. Per germline, CDR1 KGHDR and CDR2 SFDVKD. The CDR3: CATSDLPDTGELFF. The CDR3, as DNA: TGTGCCACCAGTGATTTGCCAGACACCGGGGAGCTGTTTTTT.

This clonotype has only a few counts. The chain is built from TRBV7-9 and TRBJ2-5, with 15 bases aligning to TRBD2. CDR1 is SEHNR, CDR2 FQNEAQ, per germline (reference sequence). The length of the CDR3 is 18 residues. The J segment lost 0 bases and the V segment lost 4 bases, leaving 6 bases of the junction unmatched. The CDR3 DNA reads TGTGCCAGCAGCTCCGGACTAGCGGGAGGGGTAAACCAAGAGACCCAGTACTTC. It yields the protein CASSSGLAGGVNQETQYF.

This clonotype was detected ten times or more. The chain recombines TRBV18 with TRBJ2-1; 11 bases fit TRBD2. CDR3 length equals 15 residues. Trimming cost V 3 bases and J 9 bases; bases outside gene matches: 7. Germline V CDR1 and CDR2: KGHSH, LQKENI. CDR3 sequence: CASSPGSGRDTEQFF. The CDR3 DNA reads TGTGCCAGCTCACCGGGTAGCGGGAGGGACACTGAGCAGTTCTTC.

Ten or more counts support this clonotype. This chain links TRBV27 with TRBJ2-1; 7 bases are a match to TRBD1. The CDR3 contains 19 residues. With V trimmed by 5 bases and J by 3 bases, 19 bases remained unmatched. Germline V lookup: CDR1 MNHEY, CDR2 SMNVEV (reference sequence). The CDR3 coding sequence is TGTGCCAGCAGTCGAGGGGCTACAGGGGCGCGGAAGGACTACAATGAGCAGTTCTTC. This sequence encodes CASSRGATGARKDYNEQFF.

This clonotype was counted only a few times. The chain links TRBV4-2 to TRBJ2-5; D is perhaps TRBD2 (7 bases). Germline lookup yields CDR1 LGHNA and CDR2 YNFKEQ. Trimming left V 0 bases short and J 7 bases short, with 18 bases between. The CDR3 is 16 residues long. The CDR3 loop reads CASSQDAGGGDTTQYF. The CDR3 nucleotides are TGTGCCAGCAGCCAAGATGCAGGCGGGGGCGATACGACCCAGTACTTC.

This clonotype appeared a few times. The rearrangement links TRBV6-2 or TRBV6-3 to TRBJ1-5; D remains ambiguous. The ends were cut back, 5 bases at V and 2 bases at J, with 16 bases in the middle. Germline V CDR1 and CDR2: MNHEY, SVGEGT. The CDR3 covers 16 residues. CDR3 DNA: TGTGCCAGCAGTGAAATTAAACGCTGGGGCAATCAGCCCCAGCATTTT. The encoded protein is CASSEIKRWGNQPQHF.

This clonotype was seen at least ten times. The V gene is TRBV27, the J gene TRBJ1-1, with a tentative D call TRBD1 (5 bases). V lost 4 bases to trimming and J lost 4 bases, with 10 bases between them. Germline assignment: CDR1 MNHEY and CDR2 SMNVEV (reference sequence). The CDR3 runs 13 residues. CDR3 nucleotide sequence: TGTGCCAGCAGTTACGGGGGTTTCACTGAAGCTTTCTTT. It yields the protein CASSYGGFTEAFF.

This clonotype was detected ten times or more. V usage is TRBV6-5 and J usage is TRBJ2-7; D is ambiguous. V dropped 2 bases and J dropped 6 bases, with 14 bases sitting between them. Germline loops: CDR1 MNHEY, CDR2 SVGAGI. CDR3 size: 14 residues. The CDR3 coding sequence is TGTGCCAGCAGTTACGGTCAGGCAGACATCGAGCAGTACTTC. This gives the protein CASSYGQADIEQYF.

The V gene is TRBV7-9, the J gene TRBJ2-1; D is unresolved. V was cut by 5 bases and J by 6 bases, with 17 bases left in between. The CDR3 is made up of 15 amino acids. CDR1 and CDR2 from the germline V gene are SEHNR and FQNEAQ (reference sequence). The CDR3 DNA follows: TGTGCCAGCAGCCCGGGCCGGTTAGGGATCAATGAGCAGTTCTTC. It is translated as CASSPGRLGINEQFF. The variable domain in full, with the rest retrieved from reference TRBV7-9 and TRBJ2-1, is DTGVSQNPRHKITKRGQNVTFRCDPISEHNRLYWYRQTLGQGPEFLTYFQNEAQLEKSRLLSDRFSAERPKGSFSTLEIQRTEQGDSAMYLCASSPGRLGINEQFFGPGTRLTVL.

This clonotype was recorded a few times. The chain recombines TRBV28 with TRBJ1-4; D is ambiguous. The CDR3 sequence is 15 residues long. The germline V gene has CDR1 MDHEN and CDR2 SYDVKM. V lost 1 base, J lost 0 bases, and 6 bases lay in between. The CDR3 here is CASSLLEATNEKLFF. The CDR3 nucleotides are TGTGCCAGCAGTTTATTAGAAGCAACTAATGAAAAACTGTTTTTT.

This clonotype occurred many times. DNA of the CDR3: TGCGCCAGCAGCTTGGTTCCTACAGGGGGCCTAGGTCCGAATACGCAGTATTTT. This sequence encodes CASSLVPTGGLGPNTQYF. The chain carries TRBV5-1 and TRBJ2-3; 9 nucleotides agree with TRBD1. The germline V gene has CDR1 SGHRS and CDR2 YFSETQ. The ends lost 0 bases at V and 7 bases at J; junction bases unmatched: 15. This CDR3 has 18 residues. Complete variable domain (other parts from reference TRBV5-1 and TRBJ2-3): KAGVTQTPRYLIKTRGQQVTLSCSPISGHRSVSWYQQTPGQGLQFLFEYFSETQRNKGNFPGRFSGRQFSNSRSEMNVSTLELGDSALYLCASSLVPTGGLGPNTQYFGPGTRLTVL.

To note about this clonotype: Given a much more abundant clone one base away, this may be a read error. The genes are TRBV11-2 and TRBJ1-4; 7 bases align to TRBD1. CDR1 and CDR2 from the germline V gene are SGHAT and FQNNGV. Germline trimming cut 0 bases from V and 7 bases from J; bases unmatched to any gene: 5. CDR3 length: 15 amino acids. CDR3 in DNA: TGTGCCAGCAGCTTAGAAGGGACAGCGACTGAAAAACTGTTTTTT. Translating it yields CASSLEGTATEKLFF.

This clonotype was observed many times. This chain links TRBV7-9 with TRBJ1-1, with D perhaps matching TRBD1 (5 bases). The germline gives CDR1 SEHNR, CDR2 FQNEAQ (reference sequence). V was pared by 2 bases and J by 5 bases, with 12 bases between. CDR3 size: 14 residues. The CDR3 sequence is CASSLIQGGTEAFF. DNA of the CDR3: TGTGCCAGCAGCTTAATCCAGGGAGGTACTGAAGCTTTCTTT. Full variable domain (outside the CDR3, taken from reference TRBV7-9 and TRBJ1-1): DTGVSQNPRHKITKRGQNVTFRCDPISEHNRLYWYRQTLGQGPEFLTYFQNEAQLEKSRLLSDRFSAERPKGSFSTLEIQRTEQGDSAMYLCASSLIQGGTEAFFGQGTRLTVV.

The J gene is TRBJ2-1, the V gene TRBV29-1; either TRBD1 or TRBD2 may fit D (5 bases each). Per germline, CDR1 SQVTM and CDR2 ANQGSEA. The CDR3 runs to 15 residues. Trimming left V 3 bases short and J 0 bases short, with 12 bases between. The CDR3 region is CSVEGEINSYNEQFF. As DNA, the CDR3 is TGCAGCGTTGAGGGGGAGATTAACTCCTACAATGAGCAGTTCTTC.

The genes are TRBV19 and TRBJ2-1; the match to TRBD2 covers 11 bases. Unmatched junction bases numbered 9, after V lost 3 bases and J lost 8 bases. Germline V lookup: CDR1 LNHDA, CDR2 SQIVND (reference sequence). The CDR3 is 16 residues long. CDR3 in DNA: TGTGCCAGTAGTATTTCACTAGCGGGGGATGGGGATGAGCAGTTCTTC. Translated: CASSISLAGDGDEQFF.

This clonotype was detected ten times or more. The chain uses TRBV13 and TRBJ2-3, with TRBD1 as a possible D gene (5 bases). CDR1 and CDR2 from the germline V gene are PRHDT and FYEKMQ (reference sequence). The CDR3 covers 14 residues. V lost 7 bases and J 1 base, leaving 12 bases between the germline ends. DNA for the CDR3: TGTGCCAGCAAACGCAGCAGGGGCACAGATACGCAGTATTTT. It codes for CASKRSRGTDTQYF.

Ten or more counts support this clonotype. This rearrangement joins TRBV3-1 to TRBJ2-7, with 10 bases that match TRBD2. Trimming removed 5 bases from V and 1 base from J; junction bases left unmatched: 2. Germline lookup yields CDR1 LGHDT and CDR2 YNNKEL (reference sequence). The CDR3 covers 14 residues. The CDR3 sequence is CASSSSGRSYEQYF. The DNA of the CDR3 is TGTGCCAGCAGCTCTAGCGGGAGATCCTACGAGCAGTACTTC.

This clonotype came up many times. The chain has TRBV27 and TRBJ2-7; 7 nucleotides match TRBD1. The trim removed 3 bases at V and 5 bases at J, leaving 10 bases unmatched. The CDR3 extends over 15 amino acids. Germline values: CDR1 MNHEY, CDR2 SMNVEV (reference sequence). The CDR3 reads CASSLRRGISNEQYF. DNA of the CDR3: TGTGCCAGCAGTTTGCGCAGGGGGATTAGTAACGAGCAGTACTTC.

This chain links TRBV29-1 with TRBJ1-3, with 9 bases that match TRBD1. The V gene end was trimmed by 7 bases and the J gene end by 0 bases; junction bases not matched to a gene: 10. The CDR3 runs to 16 residues. Germline loops: CDR1 SQVTM, CDR2 ANQGSEA. The CDR3 bases are TGCAGCGCTATGACAGGACAGGGGAACTCTGGAAACACCATATATTTT. Its translation is CSAMTGQGNSGNTIYF.

The chain recombines TRBV30 with TRBJ2-5, with unresolved D. Germline-derived CDR1 and CDR2 are GTSNPN and SVGIG (reference sequence). CDR3 length equals 13 residues. V lost 1 base and J 1 base, leaving 7 bases between the germline ends. CDR3 in amino acids: CAWSDGSQETQYF. The CDR3, as DNA: TGTGCCTGGAGTGACGGCTCCCAAGAGACCCAGTACTTC.

This clonotype was detected once. V is TRBV11-3 and J is TRBJ1-6; D remains unclear. Germline V CDR1 and CDR2: SGHNT, YENEEA. The V end lost 6 bases, the J end lost 7 bases, and 19 bases lay between the germline ends. This CDR3 region has 16 residues. CDR3 nucleotide sequence: TGTGCCAGCAGTTCTCGGCAGACAAATAGGAATTCACCCCTCCACTTT. Its translation is CASSSRQTNRNSPLHF.

The sample holds many counts of this clonotype. This rearrangement joins TRBV7-9 to TRBJ1-5; 11 positions match TRBD1. With V trimmed by 0 bases and J by 7 bases, 11 bases remained unmatched. Germline V gene data show CDR1 as SEHNR and CDR2 as FQNEAQ (reference sequence). The CDR3 is 18 amino acids. Written as DNA, the CDR3 is TGTGCCAGCAGCTTAGCTTGGTGGACAGGGGGCGCCGAACAGCCCCAGCATTTT. Protein: CASSLAWWTGGAEQPQHF.